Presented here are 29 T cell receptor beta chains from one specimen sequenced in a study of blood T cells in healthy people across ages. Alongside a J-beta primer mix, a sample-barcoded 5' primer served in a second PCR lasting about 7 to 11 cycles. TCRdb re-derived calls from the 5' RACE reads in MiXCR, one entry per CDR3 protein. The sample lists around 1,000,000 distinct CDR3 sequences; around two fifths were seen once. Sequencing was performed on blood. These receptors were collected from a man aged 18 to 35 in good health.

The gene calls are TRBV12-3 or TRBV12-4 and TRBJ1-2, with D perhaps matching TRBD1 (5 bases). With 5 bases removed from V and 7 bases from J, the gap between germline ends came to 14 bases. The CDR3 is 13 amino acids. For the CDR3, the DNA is TGTGCCAGCAGTGTCCAGGGAAGTCGTGGCTACACCTTC. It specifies CASSVQGSRGYTF.

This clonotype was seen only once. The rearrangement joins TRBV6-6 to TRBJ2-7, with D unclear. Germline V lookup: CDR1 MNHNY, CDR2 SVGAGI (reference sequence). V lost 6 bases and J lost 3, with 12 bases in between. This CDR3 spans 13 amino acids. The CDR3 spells CASRAGPNYEQYF. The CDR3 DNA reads TGTGCCAGCAGGGCAGGCCCCAACTACGAGCAGTACTTC.

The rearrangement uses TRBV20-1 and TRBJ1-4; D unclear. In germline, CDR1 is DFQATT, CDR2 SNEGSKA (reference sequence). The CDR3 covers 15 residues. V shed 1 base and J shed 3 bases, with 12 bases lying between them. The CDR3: CSARVHAEANEKLFF. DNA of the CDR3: TGCAGTGCTAGAGTTCATGCCGAGGCTAATGAAAAACTGTTTTTT.

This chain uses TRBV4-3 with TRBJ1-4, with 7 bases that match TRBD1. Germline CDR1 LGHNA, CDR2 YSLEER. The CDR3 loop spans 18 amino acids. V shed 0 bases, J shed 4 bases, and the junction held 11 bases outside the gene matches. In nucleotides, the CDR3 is TGCGCCAGCAGCCAAGATCTCATAAGGACAGGCGTTAATGAAAAACTGTTTTTT. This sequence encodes CASSQDLIRTGVNEKLFF.

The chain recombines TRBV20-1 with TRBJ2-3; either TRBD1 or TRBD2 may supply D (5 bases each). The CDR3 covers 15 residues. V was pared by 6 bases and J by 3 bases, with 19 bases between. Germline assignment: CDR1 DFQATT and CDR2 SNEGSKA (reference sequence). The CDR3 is CSAQGESLTTDTQYF. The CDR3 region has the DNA TGCAGTGCGCAGGGAGAGAGCCTCACGACAGATACGCAGTATTTT.

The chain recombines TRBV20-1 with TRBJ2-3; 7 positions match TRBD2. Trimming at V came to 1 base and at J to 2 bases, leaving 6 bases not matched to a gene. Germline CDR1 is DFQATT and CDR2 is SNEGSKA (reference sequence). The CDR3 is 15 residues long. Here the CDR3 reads CSARGQRGDTDTQYF. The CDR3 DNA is TGCAGTGCTAGAGGACAACGGGGGGACACAGATACGCAGTATTTT.

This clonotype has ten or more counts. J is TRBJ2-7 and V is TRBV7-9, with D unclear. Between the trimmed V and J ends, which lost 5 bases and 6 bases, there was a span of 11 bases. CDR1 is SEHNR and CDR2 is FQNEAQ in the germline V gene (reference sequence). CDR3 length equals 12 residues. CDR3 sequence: CASSPPIGEQYF. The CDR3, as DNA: TGTGCCAGCAGCCCTCCCATAGGCGAGCAGTACTTC.

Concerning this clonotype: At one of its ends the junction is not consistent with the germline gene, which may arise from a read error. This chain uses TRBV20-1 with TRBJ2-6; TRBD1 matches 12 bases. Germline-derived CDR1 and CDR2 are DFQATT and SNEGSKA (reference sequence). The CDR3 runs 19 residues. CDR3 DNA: TGCAGTGCTACGGGACAGGGGGCAGACCTCCTCTCTGGGGCCGACGTCCTGACTTTC. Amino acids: CSATGQGADLLSGADVLTF.

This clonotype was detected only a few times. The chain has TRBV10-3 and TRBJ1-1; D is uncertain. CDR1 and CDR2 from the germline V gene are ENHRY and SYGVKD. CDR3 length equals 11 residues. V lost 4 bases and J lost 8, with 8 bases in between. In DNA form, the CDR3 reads TGTGCCATCAGTGCCCGGGAGGAAGCTTTCTTT. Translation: CAISAREEAFF.

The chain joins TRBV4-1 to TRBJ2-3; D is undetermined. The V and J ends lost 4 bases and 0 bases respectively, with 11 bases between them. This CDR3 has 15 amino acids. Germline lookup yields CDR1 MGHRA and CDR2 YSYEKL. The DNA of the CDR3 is TGCGCCAGCAGCCCGGTCCTTTCTAGCACAGATACGCAGTATTTT. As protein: CASSPVLSSTDTQYF.

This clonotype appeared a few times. The CDR3 DNA follows: TGTGCCAGCAGGGGGGACAGTATAAATGAGCAGTACTTC. This translates into CASRGDSINEQYF. V and J are TRBV2 and TRBJ2-5; 7 positions match TRBD1. Germline CDR1 is SNHLY and CDR2 is FYNNEI. The CDR3 has 13 amino acids. Trimming took 6 bases from V and 11 from J; bases not matched to a gene: 12. Full variable domain (rest looked up from reference TRBV2 and TRBJ2-5): EPEVTQTPSHQVTQMGQEVILRCVPISNHLYFYWYRQILGQKVEFLVSFYNNEISEKSEIFDDQFSVERPDGSNFTLKIRSTKLEDSAMYFCASRGDSINEQYFGPGTRLLVL.

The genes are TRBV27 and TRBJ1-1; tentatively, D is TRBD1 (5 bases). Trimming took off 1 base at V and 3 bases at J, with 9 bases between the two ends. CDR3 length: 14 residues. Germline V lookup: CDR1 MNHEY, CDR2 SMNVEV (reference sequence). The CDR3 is CASSLLGAHTEAFF. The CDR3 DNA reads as TGTGCCAGCAGTTTATTAGGGGCGCACACTGAAGCTTTCTTT.

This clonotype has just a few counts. Here the CDR3 DNA reads TGTGCCAGCAGCGTAGGTTCAAGGGGGGAAAAACTGTTTTTT. Amino acid sequence: CASSVGSRGEKLFF. This chain links TRBV9 with TRBJ1-4; possibly TRBD1 for D (6 bases). V was clipped by 0 bases and J by 8 bases, with 11 bases between them. From germline, CDR1 is SGDLS and CDR2 YYNGEE. This CDR3 has 14 residues.

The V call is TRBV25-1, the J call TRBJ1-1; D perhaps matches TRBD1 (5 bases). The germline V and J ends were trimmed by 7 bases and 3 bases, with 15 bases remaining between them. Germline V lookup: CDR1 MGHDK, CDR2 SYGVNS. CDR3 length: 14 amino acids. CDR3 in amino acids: CASNWGERDTEAFF. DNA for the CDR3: TGTGCCAGCAATTGGGGGGAGAGGGACACTGAAGCTTTCTTT.

The CDR3 bases are TGTGCCAGCAGCTTGTCTCCACCGCCCTACACTGAAGCTTTCTTT. It codes for CASSLSPPPYTEAFF. J is TRBJ1-1 and V is TRBV7-2; D unresolved. Trimming removed 3 bases at V and 3 bases at J, with 14 bases between. Germline CDR1 reads SGHTA; CDR2 reads FQGNSA. The CDR3 is 15 residues long.

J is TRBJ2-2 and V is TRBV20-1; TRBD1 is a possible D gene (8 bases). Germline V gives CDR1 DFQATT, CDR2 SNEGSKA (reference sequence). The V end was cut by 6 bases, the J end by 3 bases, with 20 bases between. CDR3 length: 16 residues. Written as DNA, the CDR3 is TGCAGTGCGAGCCCGCGCACAGGGGGGGACACCGGGGAGCTGTTTTTT. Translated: CSASPRTGGDTGELFF.

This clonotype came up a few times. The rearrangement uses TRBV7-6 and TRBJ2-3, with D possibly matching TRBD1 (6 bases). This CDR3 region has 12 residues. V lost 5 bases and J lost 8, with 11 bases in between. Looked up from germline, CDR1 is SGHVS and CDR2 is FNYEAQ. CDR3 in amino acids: CASSPLGGTQYF. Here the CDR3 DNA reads TGTGCCAGCAGCCCTTTAGGGGGTACGCAGTATTTT. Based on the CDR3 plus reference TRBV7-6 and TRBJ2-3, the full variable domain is GAGVSQSPRYKVTKRGQDVALRCDPISGHVSLYWYRQALGQGPEFLTYFNYEAQQDKSGLPNDRFSAERPEGSISTLTIQRTEQRDSAMYRCASSPLGGTQYFGPGTRLTVL.

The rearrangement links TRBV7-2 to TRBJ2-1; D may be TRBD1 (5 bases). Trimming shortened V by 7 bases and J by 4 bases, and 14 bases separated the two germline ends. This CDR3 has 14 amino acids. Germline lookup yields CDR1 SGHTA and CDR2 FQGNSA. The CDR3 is CASIFLGVYNEQFF. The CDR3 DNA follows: TGTGCCAGCATCTTCCTAGGGGTTTACAATGAGCAGTTCTTC. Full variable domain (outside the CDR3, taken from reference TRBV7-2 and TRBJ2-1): GAGVSQSPSNKVTEKGKDVELRCDPISGHTALYWYRQSLGQGLEFLIYFQGNSAPDKSGLPSDRFSAERTGGSVSTLTIQRTQQEDSAVYLCASIFLGVYNEQFFGPGTRLTVL.

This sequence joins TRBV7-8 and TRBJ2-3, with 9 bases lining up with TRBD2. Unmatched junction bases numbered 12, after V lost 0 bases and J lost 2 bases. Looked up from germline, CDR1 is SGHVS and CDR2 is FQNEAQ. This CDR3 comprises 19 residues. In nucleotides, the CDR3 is TGTGCCAGCAGCTTAGCCTTTTCAAGCGGGGGGCTCTACACAGATACGCAGTATTTT. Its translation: CASSLAFSSGGLYTDTQYF.

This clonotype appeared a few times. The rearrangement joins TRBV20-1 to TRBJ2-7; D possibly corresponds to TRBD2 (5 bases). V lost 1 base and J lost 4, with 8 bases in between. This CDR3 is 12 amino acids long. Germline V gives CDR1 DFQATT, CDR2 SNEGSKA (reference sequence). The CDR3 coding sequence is TGCAGTGCTAGAGGTCCGGGATACGAGCAGTACTTC. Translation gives CSARGPGYEQYF.

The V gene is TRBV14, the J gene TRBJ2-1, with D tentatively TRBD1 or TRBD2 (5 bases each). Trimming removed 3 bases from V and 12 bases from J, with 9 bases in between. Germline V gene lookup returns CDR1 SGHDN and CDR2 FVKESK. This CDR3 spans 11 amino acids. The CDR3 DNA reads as TGTGCCAGCAGCCAGGGGGTAGTGCAGTTCTTC. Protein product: CASSQGVVQFF.

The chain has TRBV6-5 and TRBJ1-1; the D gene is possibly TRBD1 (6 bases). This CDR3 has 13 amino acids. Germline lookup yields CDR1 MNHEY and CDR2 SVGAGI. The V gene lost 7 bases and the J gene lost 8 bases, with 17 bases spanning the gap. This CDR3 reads CASTRGAGREAFF. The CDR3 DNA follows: TGTGCCAGCACCCGGGGGGCAGGGCGGGAAGCTTTCTTT.

The CDR3 reads CASSTRGLDPEAFF. The CDR3 DNA reads as TGTGCCAGCAGCACAAGAGGTCTGGACCCTGAAGCTTTCTTT. The chain recombines TRBV7-2 with TRBJ1-1; no clear D. With 5 bases removed from V and 6 bases from J, the gap between germline ends came to 16 bases. CDR1 is SGHTA, CDR2 FQGNSA, per germline. This CDR3 has 14 amino acids.

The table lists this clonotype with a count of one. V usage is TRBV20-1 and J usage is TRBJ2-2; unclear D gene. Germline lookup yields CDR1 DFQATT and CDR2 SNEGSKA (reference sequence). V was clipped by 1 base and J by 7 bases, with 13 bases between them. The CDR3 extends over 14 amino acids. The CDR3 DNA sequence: TGCAGTGCTAGAGCGAAGGGCGGTGGCGGGGAGCTGTTTTTT. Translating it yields CSARAKGGGGELFF.

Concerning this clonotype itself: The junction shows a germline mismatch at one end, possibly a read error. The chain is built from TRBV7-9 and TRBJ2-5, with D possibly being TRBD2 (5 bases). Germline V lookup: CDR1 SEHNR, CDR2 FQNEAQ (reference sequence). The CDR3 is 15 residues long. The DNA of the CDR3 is TGTACCAGCAGCTTAGTGCAGTTGTCGGGGAATGAGCAGTACTTC. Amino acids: CTSSLVQLSGNEQYF.

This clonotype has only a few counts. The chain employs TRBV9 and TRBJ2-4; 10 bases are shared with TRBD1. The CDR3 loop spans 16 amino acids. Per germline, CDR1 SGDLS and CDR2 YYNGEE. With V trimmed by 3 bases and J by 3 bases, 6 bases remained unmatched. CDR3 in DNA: TGTGCCAGCAGCGCCAGACAGGGGGCCGGCAAAAACATTCAGTACTTC. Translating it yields CASSARQGAGKNIQYF.

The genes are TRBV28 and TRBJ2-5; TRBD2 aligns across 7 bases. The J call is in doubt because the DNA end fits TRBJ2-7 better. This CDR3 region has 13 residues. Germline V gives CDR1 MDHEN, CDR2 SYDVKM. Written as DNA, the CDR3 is TGTGCCAGCAGTTTTGCGGGGGACTACGAGCAGTACTTC. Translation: CASSFAGDYEQYF.

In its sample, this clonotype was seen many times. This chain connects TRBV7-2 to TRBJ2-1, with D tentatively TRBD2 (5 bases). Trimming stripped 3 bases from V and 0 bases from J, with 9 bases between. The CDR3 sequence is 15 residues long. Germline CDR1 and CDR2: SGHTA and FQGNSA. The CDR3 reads CASSLIGSSYNEQFF. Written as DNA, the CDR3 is TGTGCCAGCAGCTTGATAGGGAGCTCCTACAATGAGCAGTTCTTC.

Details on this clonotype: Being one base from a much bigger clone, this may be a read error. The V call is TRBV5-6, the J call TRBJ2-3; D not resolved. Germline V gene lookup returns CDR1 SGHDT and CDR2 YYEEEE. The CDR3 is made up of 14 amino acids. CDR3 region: CANSFGSSTDTQYF. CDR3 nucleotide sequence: TGTGCCAACAGCTTCGGATCTAGCACAGATACGCAGTATTTT.